This entry describes one T cell receptor beta chain. The antigen remains unidentified. These data come from a study of T cell responses to AZD1222 COVID-19 vaccine. Regarding the study as a whole: Along spike, vaccine-associated CD4 TCRs were found throughout, with dominance at 160-218 and 743-854. Variant regions that are unmutated are reportedly the target of nearly half of spike-specific TCRs.

V lost 3 bases and J lost 5, with 7 bases in between. Per germline, CDR1 SEHNR and CDR2 FQNEAQ (reference sequence). The CDR3 spans 12 residues. Investigators merged groups given second doses at roughly 4 or roughly 12 weeks. Profiling relied on immunoSEQ multiplex PCR, and the TCRdb table lists in-frame clones only, not all of them. The sample holds approximately 100,000 clones, about 87% seen once. The genes are TRBV7-9 and TRBJ1-2; D remains unclear. The sequencing here drew on peripheral blood, taken 28 days after the second AZD1222 dose. The sequence was obtained from an adult who received the AZD1222 COVID-19 vaccine. CDR3 amino acids: CASSFESYGYTF. As DNA, the CDR3 is TGTGCCAGCAGCTTTGAGTCGTATGGCTACACCTTC.